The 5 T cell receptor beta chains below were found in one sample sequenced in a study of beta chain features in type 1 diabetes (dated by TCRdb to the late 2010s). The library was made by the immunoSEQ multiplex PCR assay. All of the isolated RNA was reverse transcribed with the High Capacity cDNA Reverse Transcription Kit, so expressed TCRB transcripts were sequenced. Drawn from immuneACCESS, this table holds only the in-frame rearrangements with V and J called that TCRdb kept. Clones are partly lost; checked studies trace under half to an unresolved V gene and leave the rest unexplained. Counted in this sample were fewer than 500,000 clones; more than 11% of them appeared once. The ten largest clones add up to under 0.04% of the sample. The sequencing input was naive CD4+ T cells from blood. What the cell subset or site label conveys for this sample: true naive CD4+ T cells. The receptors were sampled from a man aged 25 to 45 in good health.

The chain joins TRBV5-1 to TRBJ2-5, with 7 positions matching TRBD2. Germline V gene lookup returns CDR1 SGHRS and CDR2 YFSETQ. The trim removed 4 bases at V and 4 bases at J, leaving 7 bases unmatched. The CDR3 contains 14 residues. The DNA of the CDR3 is TGCGCCAGCAGCCAAAAGGGGAGGGCAGAGACCCAGTACTTC. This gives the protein CASSQKGRAETQYF.

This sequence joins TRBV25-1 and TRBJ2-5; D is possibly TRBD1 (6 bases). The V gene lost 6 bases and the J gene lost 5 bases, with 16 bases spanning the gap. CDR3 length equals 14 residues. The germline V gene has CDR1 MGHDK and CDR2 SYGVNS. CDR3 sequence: CASSARRGHETQYF. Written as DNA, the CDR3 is TGTGCCAGCAGCGCTCGCAGGGGACACGAGACCCAGTACTTC.

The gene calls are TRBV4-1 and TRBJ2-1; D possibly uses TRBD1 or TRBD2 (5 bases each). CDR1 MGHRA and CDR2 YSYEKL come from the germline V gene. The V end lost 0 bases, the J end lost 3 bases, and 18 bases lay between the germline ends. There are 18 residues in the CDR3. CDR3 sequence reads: CASSQDQGWIRDYNEQFF. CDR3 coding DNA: TGCGCCAGCAGCCAAGATCAGGGTTGGATTCGGGACTACAATGAGCAGTTCTTC.

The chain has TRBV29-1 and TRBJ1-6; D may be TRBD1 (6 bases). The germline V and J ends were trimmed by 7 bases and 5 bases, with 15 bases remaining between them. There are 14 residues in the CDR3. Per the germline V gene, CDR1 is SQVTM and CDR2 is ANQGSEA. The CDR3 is CSARTVGNNSPLHF. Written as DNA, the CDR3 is TGCAGCGCCCGGACAGTGGGAAATAATTCACCCCTCCACTTT.

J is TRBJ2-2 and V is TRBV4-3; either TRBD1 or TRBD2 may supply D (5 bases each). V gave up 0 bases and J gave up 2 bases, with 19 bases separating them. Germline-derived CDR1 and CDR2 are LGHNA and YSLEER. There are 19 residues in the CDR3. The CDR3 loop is CASSQDLVTGTVNTGELFF. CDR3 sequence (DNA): TGCGCCAGCAGCCAAGATCTCGTTACCGGGACCGTTAACACCGGGGAGCTGTTTTTT.